This T cell receptor beta chain is drawn from a study of T cell repertoires in cytomegalovirus infection (dated by TCRdb to about 2019). At the level of the whole study: The HLA type of each donor mattered for the analysis, because public TCR beta signatures pointed to carriage of CMV infection along with the matching HLA type. General study outcomes and caveats: In both this cohort and an independent cohort of 352 donors, the cumulative frequency of public TCR beta family members distinguished carriers of CMV infection plus the relevant HLA type. The ex vivo response was dominated by HLA-C-restricted CMV-specific TCR beta clonotypes, which also provided the single most frequent clonotype in two of eight donors.

The instrument was an Illumina HiSeq 1500. TCRdb handled the public reads itself, with Q25 trimming in fastp and clone calling in MiXCR, and kept productive beta chains. Duplicate CDR3 protein sequences are folded into a single record with the most common DNA and genes. In this sample the table shows around 300,000 distinct CDR3 sequences, approximately 9.5% of which occur a single time. Over 3.5% of the sample is taken by the ten largest. V sheds 6 bases and J sheds 0 bases, leaving 14 bases between their ends. From the germline V gene, CDR1 is MRHNA and CDR2 is SNTAGT. From the cysteine through the phenylalanine, the CDR3 covers 16 amino acids. The entry retains the CDR3 DNA only, 48 bases that are in frame from base 1. Concerning this clonotype: Its antigen remains unidentified. Base qualities were left out, and no much larger clone turns up one base away.

The sequenced material came from PBMCs. The chain is made from TRBV6-4 and TRBJ2-2; TRBD1 could be the D gene, as 7 bases match. This clonotype was sampled from a human donor in good health (CMV status not recorded). Some clones in this sample may be carry-over from other donors' samples. The DNA reads as follows: TGTGCCAGCAGCGCGGGACAGTTCGCGAACACCGGGGAGCTGTTTTTT. It translates as CASSAGQFANTGELFF.